This passage covers 5 T cell receptor beta chains from one sample sequenced in a study of T cells in Graves' hyperthyroidism and ophthalmopathy. The TCR beta CDR3 regions underwent amplification using RNA transcripts as the source. Using the HTBI primer set, a first-round RT-PCR was run on the TCR CDR3. TCRdb analysed the multiplex PCR reads with MiXCR anew, one entry per CDR3 protein. The sample records over 500,000 distinct CDR3 sequences, 35% to 50% being singletons. Specimen: peripheral blood or thyroid tissue (not recorded which). Source of these receptors: an adult woman with Graves' disease, either hyperthyroidism or ophthalmopathy (not recorded which).

A few counts support this clonotype. The chain links TRBV7-6 to TRBJ2-7; D is perhaps TRBD1 or TRBD2 (5 bases each). The V gene lost 5 bases and the J gene lost 3 bases, with 8 bases spanning the gap. The CDR3 runs to 12 residues. From germline, CDR1 is SGHVS and CDR2 FNYEAQ. The CDR3 region has the DNA TGTGCCAGCAGCCGGGACGACTACGAGCAGTACTTC. Protein: CASSRDDYEQYF.

The chain uses TRBV10-3 and TRBJ2-7; 10 nucleotides agree with TRBD1. Germline loops: CDR1 ENHRY, CDR2 SYGVKD. Trimming took 10 bases from V and 7 from J; bases not matched to a gene: 7. The CDR3 extends over 12 amino acids. The CDR3 loop reads CATEGQGNEQYF. CDR3 coding DNA: TGTGCCACCGAGGGACAGGGGAATGAGCAGTACTTC.

A note on this clonotype: Being one base from a much bigger clone, this may be a read error. The V gene is TRBV7-2, the J gene TRBJ2-2; 8 bases line up with TRBD1. In germline, CDR1 is SGHTA, CDR2 FQGNSA. This CDR3 has 14 amino acids. The CDR3 DNA sequence: TGTGCCAGCAGCTTACAGGGGGCTGGCGGGGAGCCGTTTTTT. Its translation: CASSLQGAGGEPFF.

This clonotype was observed at least ten times. CDR3 amino acids: CASSYRYTEAFF. As DNA, the CDR3 is TGTGCCAGCAGTTACAGATACACTGAAGCTTTCTTT. This chain joins TRBV6-6 and TRBJ1-1; D unresolved. The CDR3 loop spans 12 amino acids. Looked up from germline, CDR1 is MNHNY and CDR2 is SVGAGI (reference sequence). V was pared by 2 bases and J by 3 bases, with 4 bases between.

This clonotype was seen more than once but under ten times. The chain links TRBV11-2 to TRBJ1-4; TRBD1 is a possible D gene (5 bases). V lost 6 bases, J lost 7 bases, and 18 bases lay in between. Germline assignment: CDR1 SGHAT and CDR2 FQNNGV. There are 15 residues in the CDR3. The CDR3 region is CASSLYGGMSEKLFF. The CDR3 coding sequence is TGTGCCAGCAGTTTATATGGGGGAATGAGTGAAAAACTGTTTTTT.